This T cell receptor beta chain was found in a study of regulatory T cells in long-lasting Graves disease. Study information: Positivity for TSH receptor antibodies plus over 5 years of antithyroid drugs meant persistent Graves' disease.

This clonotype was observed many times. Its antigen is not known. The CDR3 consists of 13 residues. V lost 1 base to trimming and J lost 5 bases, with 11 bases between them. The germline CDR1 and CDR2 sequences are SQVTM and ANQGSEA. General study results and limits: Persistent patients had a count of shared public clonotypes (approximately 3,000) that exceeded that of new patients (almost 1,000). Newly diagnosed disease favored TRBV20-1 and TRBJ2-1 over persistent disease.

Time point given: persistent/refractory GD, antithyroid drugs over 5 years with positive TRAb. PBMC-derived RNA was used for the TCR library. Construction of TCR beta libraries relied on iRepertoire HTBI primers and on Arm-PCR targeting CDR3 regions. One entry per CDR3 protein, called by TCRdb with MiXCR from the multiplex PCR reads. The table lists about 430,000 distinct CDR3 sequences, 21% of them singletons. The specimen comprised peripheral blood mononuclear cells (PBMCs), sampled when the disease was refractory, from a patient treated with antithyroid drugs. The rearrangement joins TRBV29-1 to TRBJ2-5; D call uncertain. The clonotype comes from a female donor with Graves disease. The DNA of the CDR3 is TGCAGCGTTGAAGGCGTGGGCCGGGAGACCCAGTACTTC. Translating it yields CSVEGVGRETQYF.